Sequencing of this T cell receptor beta chain was carried out in a study of patients and donors after allogeneic stem cell transplantation. One entry per CDR3 protein results from TCRdb running MiXCR on the RT-PCR reads. The sample has 100,000 to 130,000 distinct CDR3 sequences, roughly 35% seen once. V shed 1 base and J shed 5 bases, with 11 bases lying between them. The CDR3 covers 15 residues. CDR1 SGHDN and CDR2 FVKESK come from the germline V gene. The chain combines TRBV14 with TRBJ1-4, with a tentative D call TRBD1 (5 bases). This sequence was found in a human donor who was either an allogeneic HSCT recipient or a stem cell or donor lymphocyte infusion donor (not recorded which). It is not recorded whose cells these are; they may come from a transplant donor. The sample comprised blood, either unsorted or a sorted T cell fraction (not recorded which). Written as DNA, the CDR3 is TGTGCCAGCAGCCAAGCGGGACTACCGAATGAAAAACTGTTTTTT. Translation: CASSQAGLPNEKLFF.